The 4 T cell receptor beta chains below come from one sample, sequenced in a study of beta chain features in type 1 diabetes. TCRB transcripts that were expressed got sequenced, as all of the isolated RNA had been reverse transcribed. Sequenced by immunoSEQ multiplex PCR; TCRdb stores in-frame clones only, minus some. There are some 160,000 clones in the sample; just over 8% occur only once, and around 0.56% lies in the top ten. The antigens for these receptors are not known. Study outcomes and limitations: Type 1 diabetes patients showed a moderate but significant shortening of TCRB CDR3s in all four CD4+ subsets.

Material for sequencing was central memory CD4+ T cells from blood. All receptors come from a woman aged 18-30 years with type 1 diabetes.

The genes are TRBV6-6 and TRBJ2-7; a weak D match, TRBD1 (6 bases). The V gene's germline CDR1 is MNHNY and CDR2 SVGAGI (reference sequence). Trimming pared 6 bases from V and 4 bases from J, leaving 10 bases between. The CDR3 loop spans 12 amino acids. For the CDR3, the DNA is TGTGCCAGCAGGACTACAGGGTACGAGCAGTACTTC. This sequence encodes CASRTTGYEQYF.

This clone showed up just a few times. Other DNA sequences in this sample translate to the same CDR3. The rearrangement uses TRBV5-4 and TRBJ2-1, with a possible D match to TRBD2 (6 bases). Germline lookup yields CDR1 SGHNT and CDR2 YYREEE (reference sequence). The CDR3 totals 16 residues. V lost 0 bases to trimming and J lost 1 base, with 11 bases between them. CDR3 loop: CASSLAGGGSYNEQFF. The CDR3 DNA reads TGTGCCAGCAGCTTGGCCGGGGGAGGTTCCTACAATGAGCAGTTCTTC.

The sample holds a few counts of this clone. The chain uses TRBV11-3 and TRBJ2-7; weak D call: TRBD2 (5 bases). The V and J ends lost 5 bases and 0 bases respectively, with 14 bases between them. Germline CDR1 reads SGHNT; CDR2 reads YENEEA. CDR3 length: 15 residues. The CDR3 coding sequence is TGTGCCAGCAGCCTAGGACTGCAGAGCTCCTACGAGCAGTACTTC. This gives the protein CASSLGLQSSYEQYF.

The V gene is TRBV4-3, the J gene TRBJ2-1, with 9 nucleotides matching TRBD2. The length of the CDR3 is 17 residues. J was trimmed by 4 bases and V by 0 bases; bases with no gene match: 7. Germline loops: CDR1 LGHNA, CDR2 YSLEER. The CDR3 here is CASSQDWVAGAYNEQFF. Here the CDR3 DNA reads TGCGCCAGCAGCCAAGATTGGGTAGCGGGGGCTTACAATGAGCAGTTCTTC.